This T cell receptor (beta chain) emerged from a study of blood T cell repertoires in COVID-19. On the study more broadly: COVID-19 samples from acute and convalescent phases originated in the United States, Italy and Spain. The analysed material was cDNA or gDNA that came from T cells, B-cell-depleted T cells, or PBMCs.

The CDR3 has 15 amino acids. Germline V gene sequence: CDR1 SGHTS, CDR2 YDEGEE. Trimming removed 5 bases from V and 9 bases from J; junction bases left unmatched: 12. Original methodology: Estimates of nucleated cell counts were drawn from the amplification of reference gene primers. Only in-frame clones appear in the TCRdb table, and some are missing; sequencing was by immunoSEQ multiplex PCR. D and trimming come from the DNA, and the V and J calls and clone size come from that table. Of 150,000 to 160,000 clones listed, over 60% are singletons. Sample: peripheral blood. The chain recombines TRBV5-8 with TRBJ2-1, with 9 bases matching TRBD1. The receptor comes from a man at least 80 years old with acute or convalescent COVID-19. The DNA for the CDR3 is TGTGCCAGCAGTCGTATCCCGGGACAGGGAAGTGAGCAGTTCTTC. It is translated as CASSRIPGQGSEQFF.